These 6 T cell receptor beta chains were all obtained from the same sample, sequenced in a study of cytomegalovirus exposure and HLA in healthy donors. PCR amplification relied on 60 Vbeta primers (plus 13 Jbeta primers). TCRdb's table, derived via immunoSEQ multiplex PCR, lists solely in-frame clones and lacks some. Of 95,000 to 150,000 clones listed, over 70% were seen once; the top ten hold around 3.7%. The sequencing sample was made of PBMCs. Receptors originate from a woman in her thirties or forties in good health and CMV-seronegative.

This clone was counted between two and nine times. The CDR3 is CASSLFQGYSGNTIYF. The CDR3 DNA sequence: TGTGCCAGCAGTTTATTCCAGGGGTACTCTGGAAACACCATATATTTT. V and J are TRBV28 and TRBJ1-3; possibly TRBD1 for D (6 bases). V dropped 1 base and J dropped 0 bases, with 10 bases sitting between them. Per germline, CDR1 MDHEN and CDR2 SYDVKM. This CDR3 region has 16 residues. Variable domain in full (rest from reference TRBV28 and TRBJ1-3): DVKVTQSSRYLVKRTGEKVFLECVQDMDHENMFWYRQDPGLGLRLIYFSYDVKMKEKGDIPEGYSVSREKKERFSLILESASTNQTSMYLCASSLFQGYSGNTIYFGEGSWLTVV.

In this sample, this clone turned up a few times. The CDR3 DNA reads as TGTGCTAGTGGTTTCCAGGCGAACACTGAAGCTTTCTTT. The encoded protein is CASGFQANTEAFF. The chain recombines TRBV12-5 with TRBJ1-1; D is unresolved. With 3 bases removed from V and 1 base from J, the gap between germline ends came to 6 bases. Germline lookup yields CDR1 LGHNT and CDR2 FRNRAP. The CDR3 contains 13 residues.

The chain couples TRBV2 to TRBJ1-2; possibly TRBD1 for D (5 bases). The CDR3 is 13 amino acids. Germline V gives CDR1 SNHLY, CDR2 FYNNEI. With 5 bases removed from V and 2 bases from J, the gap between germline ends came to 9 bases. The DNA for the CDR3 is TGTGCCAGCAGTCTGGCAGGGAACTATGGCTACACCTTC. Its protein product is CASSLAGNYGYTF.

This chain joins TRBV5-4 and TRBJ2-5; D perhaps matches TRBD2 (6 bases). With 4 bases removed from V and 5 bases from J, the gap between germline ends came to 15 bases. CDR1 SGHNT and CDR2 YYREEE come from the germline V gene (reference sequence). CDR3 length equals 14 residues. The CDR3 DNA reads TGTGCCAGCAGCCTGAGGCGGGGTCTGGAGACCCAGTACTTC. This gives the protein CASSLRRGLETQYF.

The genes are TRBV6-5 and TRBJ1-2; D remains ambiguous. V was pared by 0 bases and J by 8 bases, with 16 bases between. CDR1 MNHEY and CDR2 SVGAGI come from the germline V gene. This CDR3 is built from 15 residues. The CDR3 sequence is CASSYSPWALNGYTF. CDR3 DNA sequence: TGTGCCAGCAGTTACTCGCCCTGGGCGCTGAACGGCTACACCTTC.

The chain has TRBV4-3 and TRBJ1-2; 7 positions agree with TRBD1. V shed 1 base and J 6 bases; nucleotides not matched to a gene: 2. The CDR3 is 13 residues long. Looked up from germline, CDR1 is LGHNA and CDR2 is YSLEER. This CDR3 reads CASSQGQGDGYTF. In DNA form, the CDR3 reads TGCGCCAGCAGCCAAGGACAGGGAGATGGCTACACCTTC.